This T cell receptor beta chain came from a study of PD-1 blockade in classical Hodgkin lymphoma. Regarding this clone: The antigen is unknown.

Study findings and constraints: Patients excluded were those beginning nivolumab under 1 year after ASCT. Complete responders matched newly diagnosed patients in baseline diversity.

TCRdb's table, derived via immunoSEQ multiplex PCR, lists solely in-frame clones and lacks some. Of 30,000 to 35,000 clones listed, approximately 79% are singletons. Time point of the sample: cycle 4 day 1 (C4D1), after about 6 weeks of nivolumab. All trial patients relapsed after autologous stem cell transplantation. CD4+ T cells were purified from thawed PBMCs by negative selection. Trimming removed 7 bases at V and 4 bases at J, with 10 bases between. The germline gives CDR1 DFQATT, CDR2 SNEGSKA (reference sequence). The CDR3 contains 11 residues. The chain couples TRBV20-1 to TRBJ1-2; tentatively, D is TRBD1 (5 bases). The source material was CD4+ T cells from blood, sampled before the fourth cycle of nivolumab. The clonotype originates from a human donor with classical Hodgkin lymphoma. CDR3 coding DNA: TGCAGTGTAGGGGATGCCTATGGCTACACCTTC. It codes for CSVGDAYGYTF.